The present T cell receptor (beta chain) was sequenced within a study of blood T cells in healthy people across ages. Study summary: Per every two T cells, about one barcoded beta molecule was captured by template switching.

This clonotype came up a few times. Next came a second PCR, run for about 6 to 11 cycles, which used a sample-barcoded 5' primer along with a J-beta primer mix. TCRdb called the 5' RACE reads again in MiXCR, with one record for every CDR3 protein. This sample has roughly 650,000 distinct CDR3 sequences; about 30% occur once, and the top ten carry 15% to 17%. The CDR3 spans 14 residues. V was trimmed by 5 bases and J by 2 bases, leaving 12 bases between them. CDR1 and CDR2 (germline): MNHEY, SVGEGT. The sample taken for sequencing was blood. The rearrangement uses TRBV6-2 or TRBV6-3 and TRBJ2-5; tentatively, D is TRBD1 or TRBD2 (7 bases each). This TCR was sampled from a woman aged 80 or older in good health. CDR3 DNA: TGTGCCAGCAGTCAGGGGGGGATTCAAGAGACCCAGTACTTC. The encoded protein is CASSQGGIQETQYF.